This T cell receptor beta chain came from a study of post-analysis software for immune sequencing data. Study-level background: In terms of disease course, relapsing-remitting, secondary progressive and progressive-relapsing multiple sclerosis were included.

Comment on this clonotype: What it recognizes is unknown. A much larger clone sits a single nucleotide away, making a read error possible.

Study findings and constraints: In multiple sclerosis, normalized Chao1 diversity was significantly below that of controls. The F measure placed samples prepared in the same batch into strongly shared clusters. Elevated frequency relative to controls characterized several TRBV segments in patients, TRBV5-6, TRBV5-1 and TRBV20-1 among them.

From germline, CDR1 is SGHTA and CDR2 FQGNSA. The CDR3 extends over 13 amino acids. Unique molecular identifiers were built into the TCR beta cDNA libraries. TCRdb reprocessed the PCR reads with MiXCR, giving one entry per CDR3 protein. The sample holds around 770,000 distinct CDR3 sequences, around 42% seen once. This chain links TRBV7-2 with TRBJ1-1; tentatively, D is TRBD1 (6 bases). Specimen: blood. This TCR was sampled from a girl between 10 and 17 years old with multiple sclerosis. The CDR3 nucleotides read TGTGCCAGCAGCGGGGGACAACTCACTGAAACTTTCTTT. This sequence encodes CASSGGQLTETFF.